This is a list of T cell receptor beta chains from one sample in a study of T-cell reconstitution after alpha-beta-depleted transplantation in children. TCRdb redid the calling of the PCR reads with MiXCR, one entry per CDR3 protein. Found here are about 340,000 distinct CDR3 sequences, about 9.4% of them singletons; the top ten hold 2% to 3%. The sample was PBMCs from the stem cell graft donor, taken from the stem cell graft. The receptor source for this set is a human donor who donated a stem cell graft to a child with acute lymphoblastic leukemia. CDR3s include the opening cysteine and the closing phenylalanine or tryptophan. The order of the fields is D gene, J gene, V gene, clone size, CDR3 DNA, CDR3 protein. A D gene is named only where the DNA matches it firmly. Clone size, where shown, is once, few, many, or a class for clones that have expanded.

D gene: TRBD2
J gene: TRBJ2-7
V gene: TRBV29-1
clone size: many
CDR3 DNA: TGCAGCGTGGGAGGGACGGACCCCTACGAGCAGTACTTC
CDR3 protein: CSVGGTDPYEQYF

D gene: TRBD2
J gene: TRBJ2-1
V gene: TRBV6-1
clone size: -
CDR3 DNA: TGTGCCAGCAACGGTTTCGGCAGCGGGGCGAGGGATGAGCAGTTCTTC
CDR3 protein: CASNGFGSGARDEQFF

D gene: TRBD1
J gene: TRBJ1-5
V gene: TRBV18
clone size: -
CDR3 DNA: TGTGCCAGCTCATCGAGACAGGGGCTCAATCAGCCCCAGCATTTT
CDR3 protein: CASSSRQGLNQPQHF

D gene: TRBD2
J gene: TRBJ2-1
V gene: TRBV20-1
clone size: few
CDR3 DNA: TGCAGTGCTAGATTTCTAGCGGATGAGCAGTTCTTC
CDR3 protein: CSARFLADEQFF

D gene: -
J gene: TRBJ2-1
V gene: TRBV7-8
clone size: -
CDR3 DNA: TGTGCCAGCAGCCTGGGGGGGGCTAGTGAGCAGTTCTTC
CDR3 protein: CASSLGGASEQFF

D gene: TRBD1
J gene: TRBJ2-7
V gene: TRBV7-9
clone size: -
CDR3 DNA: TGTGCCAGCAGCCACCAGGGACAGGGATCGAACGAGCAGTACTTC
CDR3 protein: CASSHQGQGSNEQYF

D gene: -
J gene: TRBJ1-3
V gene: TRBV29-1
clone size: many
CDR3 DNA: TGCAGCGTGGACCGACAGGAGACTGGAAACACCATATATTTT
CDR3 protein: CSVDRQETGNTIYF

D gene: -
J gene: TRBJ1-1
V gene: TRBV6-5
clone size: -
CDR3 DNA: TGTGCCAGCAGTTACCTACCAGGAAACCCCTGGACTGAAGCTTTCTTT
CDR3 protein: CASSYLPGNPWTEAFF

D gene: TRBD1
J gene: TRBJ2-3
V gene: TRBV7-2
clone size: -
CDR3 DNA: TGTGCCAGCAGTCCGCAGGGGGTCCCCTCAGATACGCAGTATTTT
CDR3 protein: CASSPQGVPSDTQYF

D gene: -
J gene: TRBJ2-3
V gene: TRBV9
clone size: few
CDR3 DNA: TGTGCCAGCAGCGTAGGGTTTAGGAGGACAAGCACAGATACGCAGTATTTT
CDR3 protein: CASSVGFRRTSTDTQYF

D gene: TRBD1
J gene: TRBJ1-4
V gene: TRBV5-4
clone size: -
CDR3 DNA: TGTGCCAGCAGCTTTGACCCGGGACAGGGCGGCGAAAAACTGTTTTTT
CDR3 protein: CASSFDPGQGGEKLFF

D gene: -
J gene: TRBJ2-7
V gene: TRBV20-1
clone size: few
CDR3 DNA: TGCAGTGCTAGGGGGGCTAAGGGGGGCTACGAGCAGTACTTC
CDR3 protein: CSARGAKGGYEQYF

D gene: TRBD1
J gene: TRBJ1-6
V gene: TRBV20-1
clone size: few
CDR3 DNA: TGCAGTGCGCCGGGACAGGCAGCGGAACCCCTCCACTTT
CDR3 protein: CSAPGQAAEPLHF

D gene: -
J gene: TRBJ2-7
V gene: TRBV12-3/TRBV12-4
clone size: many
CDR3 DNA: TGTGCCAGCAGTTTCGGGGGGCCCTACGAGCAGTACTTC
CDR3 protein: CASSFGGPYEQYF

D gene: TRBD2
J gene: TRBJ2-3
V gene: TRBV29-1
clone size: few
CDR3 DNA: TGCAGCGTTGAAGATTTAACTAGCGGGAGCACAGATACGCAGTATTTT
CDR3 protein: CSVEDLTSGSTDTQYF

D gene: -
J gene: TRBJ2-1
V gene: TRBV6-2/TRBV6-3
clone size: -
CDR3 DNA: TGTGCCAGCAGTTACGGGCTAGATTACAATGAGCAGTTCTTC
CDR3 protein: CASSYGLDYNEQFF

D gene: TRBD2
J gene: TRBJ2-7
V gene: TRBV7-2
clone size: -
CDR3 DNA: TGTGCCAGCAGCTTAGCGGGAGGGCCCTCAGACGAGCAGTACTTC
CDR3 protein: CASSLAGGPSDEQYF

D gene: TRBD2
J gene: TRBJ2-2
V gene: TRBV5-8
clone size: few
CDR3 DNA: TGTGCCAGTGGCCGGGGGAGGGCGAACACCGGGGAGCTGTTTTTT
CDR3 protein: CASGRGRANTGELFF

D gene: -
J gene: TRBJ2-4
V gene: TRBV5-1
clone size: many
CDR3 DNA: TGCGCCAGCAGCTTGGGACAGCAAAACATTCAGTACTTC
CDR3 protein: CASSLGQQNIQYF

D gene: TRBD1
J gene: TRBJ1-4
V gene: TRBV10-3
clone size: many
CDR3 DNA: TGTGCCATCAGTATCGGACAGGAAACTAATGAAAAACTGTTTTTT
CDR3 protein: CAISIGQETNEKLFF

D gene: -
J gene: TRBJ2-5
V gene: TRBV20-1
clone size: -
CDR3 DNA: TGCAGTGCCCACGGGGCCCTACAAGAGACCCAGTACTTC
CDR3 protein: CSAHGALQETQYF

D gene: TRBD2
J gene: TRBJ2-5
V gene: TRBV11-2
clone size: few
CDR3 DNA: TGTGCCAGCAGCCAATATCCGACTAGCGGCCCTGGGGGGGAGACCCAGTACTTC
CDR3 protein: CASSQYPTSGPGGETQYF

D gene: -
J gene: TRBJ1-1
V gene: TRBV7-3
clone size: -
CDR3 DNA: TGTGCCAGCAAGGTCCCCGGACAGTTCGAAGCTTTCTTT
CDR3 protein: CASKVPGQFEAFF

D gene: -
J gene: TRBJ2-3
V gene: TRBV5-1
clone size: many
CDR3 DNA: TGCGCCAGTACGAGCTCTGTGCAGCCAGATACGCAGTATTTT
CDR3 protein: CASTSSVQPDTQYF

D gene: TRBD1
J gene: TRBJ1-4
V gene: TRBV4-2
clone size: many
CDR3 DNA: TGTGCCAGCAGCCAGGACAGGGCGAACGAAAAACTGTTTTTT
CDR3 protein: CASSQDRANEKLFF

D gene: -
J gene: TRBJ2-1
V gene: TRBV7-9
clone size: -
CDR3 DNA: TGTGCCAGCAGCAAAGGGTTGGAGGATGAGCAGTTCTTC
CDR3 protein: CASSKGLEDEQFF

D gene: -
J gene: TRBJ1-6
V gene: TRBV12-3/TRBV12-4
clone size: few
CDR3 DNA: TGTGCCAGCAGTTTGGGGGGGCCCAATTCACCCCTCCACTTT
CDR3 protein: CASSLGGPNSPLHF

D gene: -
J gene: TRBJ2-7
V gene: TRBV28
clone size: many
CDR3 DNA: TGTGCCAGCAGCCTCCAAGGGCTGGGCCTAGCCACCTACGAGCAGTACTTC
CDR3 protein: CASSLQGLGLATYEQYF

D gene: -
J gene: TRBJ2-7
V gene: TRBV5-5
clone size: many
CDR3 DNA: TGTGCCAGCAGCTTTGCCCCGGGACGGAGGACCTACGAGCAGTACTTC
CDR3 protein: CASSFAPGRRTYEQYF

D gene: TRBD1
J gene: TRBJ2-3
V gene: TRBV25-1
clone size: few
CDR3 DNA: TGTGCCAGCAGGAGGACAGGGTCGGATACGCAGTATTTT
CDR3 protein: CASRRTGSDTQYF

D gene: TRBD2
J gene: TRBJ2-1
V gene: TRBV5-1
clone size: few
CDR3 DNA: TGCGCCAGCAACCAAGCGGGAGGTCGTAATGAGCAGTTCTTC
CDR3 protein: CASNQAGGRNEQFF

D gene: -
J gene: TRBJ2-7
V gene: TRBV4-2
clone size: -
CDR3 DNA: TGTGCCAGCAGCCAAGACATTGACGGCTCCTACGAGCAGTACTTC
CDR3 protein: CASSQDIDGSYEQYF

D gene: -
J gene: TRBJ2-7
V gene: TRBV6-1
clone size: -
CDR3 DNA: TGTGCCAGCAGTGATTTTACGGGAGCCTACGAGCAGTACTTC
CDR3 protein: CASSDFTGAYEQYF

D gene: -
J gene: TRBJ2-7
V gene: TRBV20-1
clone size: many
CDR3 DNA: TGCAGCGCTAGTCCCAGAGGGTACGAGCAGTACTTC
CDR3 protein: CSASPRGYEQYF

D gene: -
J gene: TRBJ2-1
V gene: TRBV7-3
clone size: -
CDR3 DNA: TGTGCCAGCAGCGCATGGGGTGACAATGAGCAGTTCTTC
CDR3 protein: CASSAWGDNEQFF

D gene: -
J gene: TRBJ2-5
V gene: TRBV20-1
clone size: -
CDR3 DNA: TGCAGTGTGGGGACTCGAAAAGAGACCCAGTACTTC
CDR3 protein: CSVGTRKETQYF

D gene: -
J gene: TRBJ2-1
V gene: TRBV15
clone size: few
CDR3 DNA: TGTGCCACCAGCAGAGACCGTCCGGGGGAGTTTTACAATGAGCAGTTCTTC
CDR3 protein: CATSRDRPGEFYNEQFF

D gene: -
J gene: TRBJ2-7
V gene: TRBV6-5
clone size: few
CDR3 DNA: TGTGCCAGCAGTTATGGACGGCCCTACGAGCAGTACTTC
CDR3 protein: CASSYGRPYEQYF

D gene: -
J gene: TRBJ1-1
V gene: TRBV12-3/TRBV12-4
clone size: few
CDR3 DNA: TGTGCCAGCAGTATACCAGGAGTCCGGCGCCCTGAAGCTTTCTTT
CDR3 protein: CASSIPGVRRPEAFF

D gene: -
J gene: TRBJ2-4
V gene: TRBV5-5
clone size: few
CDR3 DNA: TGTGCCAGCAGCTCTATTTCAACCGCGACCGGCGGGAACATTCAGTACTTC
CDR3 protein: CASSSISTATGGNIQYF

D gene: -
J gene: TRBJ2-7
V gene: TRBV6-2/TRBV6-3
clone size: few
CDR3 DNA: TGTGCCAGCCGCTCCGGACTAACCTACGAGCAGTACTTC
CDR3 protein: CASRSGLTYEQYF

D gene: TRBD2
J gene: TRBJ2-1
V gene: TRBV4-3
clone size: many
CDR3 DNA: TGCGCCAGCAGCCACGCTAGCGGGGGCTACAATGAGCAGTTCTTC
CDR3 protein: CASSHASGGYNEQFF

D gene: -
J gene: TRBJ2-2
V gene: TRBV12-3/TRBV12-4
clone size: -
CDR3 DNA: TGTGCCGTCTCCCCACGGGGGACCGGGGAGCTGTTTTTT
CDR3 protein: CAVSPRGTGELFF

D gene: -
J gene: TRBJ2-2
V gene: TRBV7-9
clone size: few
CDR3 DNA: TGTGCCAGCAGCTTATATGGGGCCGGGGAGCTGTTTTTT
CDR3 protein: CASSLYGAGELFF

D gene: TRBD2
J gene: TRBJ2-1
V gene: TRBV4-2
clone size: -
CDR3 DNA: TGTGCCAGCAGCCAACACCTTTGGGGGGGCTCCTACAATGAGCAGTTCTTC
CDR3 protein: CASSQHLWGGSYNEQFF

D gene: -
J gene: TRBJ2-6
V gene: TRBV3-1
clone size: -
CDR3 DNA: TGTGCCAGCAGCCTGTTATCGGGTTCTGGGGCCAACGTCCTGACTTTC
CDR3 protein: CASSLLSGSGANVLTF

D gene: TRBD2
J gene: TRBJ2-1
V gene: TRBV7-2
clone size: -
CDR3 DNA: TGTGCCAGCAGCTTAGGGCTAGCGGGGGACATGATCTCCTGCAATGAGCAGTTCTTC
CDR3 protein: CASSLGLAGDMISCNEQFF

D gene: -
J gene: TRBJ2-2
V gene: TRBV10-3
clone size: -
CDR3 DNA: TGTGCCGCCCTCACGGGTTCCGGGGAGCTGTTTTTT
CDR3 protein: CAALTGSGELFF

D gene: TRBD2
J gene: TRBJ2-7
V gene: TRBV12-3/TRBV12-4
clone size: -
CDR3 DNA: TGTGCCAGCAGTTTAGCGCAGGGACTAGCGGGAGGGGTCTACGAGCAGTACTTC
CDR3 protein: CASSLAQGLAGGVYEQYF

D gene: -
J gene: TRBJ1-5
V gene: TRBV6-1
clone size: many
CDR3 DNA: TGTGCCAGCAGTGACCGGGGAGGCCAGCCCCAGCATTTT
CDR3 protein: CASSDRGGQPQHF

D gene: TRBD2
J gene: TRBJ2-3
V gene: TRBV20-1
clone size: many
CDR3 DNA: TGCAGTGCTAGTCCTAGCGGCGCAGATACGCAGTATTTT
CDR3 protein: CSASPSGADTQYF